This is a list of T cell receptor beta chains from one sample in a study of CD8 T cells in Susac syndrome. TCRdb reprocessed the immunoSEQ multiplex PCR reads with MiXCR, giving one entry per CDR3 protein. The sample carries over 70,000 distinct CDR3 sequences, approximately 96% recorded once. Source material: CD8+ T cells from PBMCs. Receptors were obtained from a human donor with Susac syndrome. Both conserved end residues are part of each CDR3. The order of the fields is D gene, CDR3 length, V gene, J gene, clone size, CDR3 DNA, CDR3 protein. D genes are given only for firm matches. The size field is filled for only some rows; it gives once, few, many or a size class.

NA	14	TRBV7-8	TRBJ2-7	NA	TGTGCCAGCAGCGGACAAGGAAGACCCTACGAGCAGTACTTC	CASSGQGRPYEQYF
NA	13	TRBV5-4	TRBJ1-1	NA	TGTGCCAGCAGCTTGTCAGGACGGAATGAAGCTTTCTTT	CASSLSGRNEAFF
NA	15	TRBV27	TRBJ2-2	NA	TGTGCCAGCACTCCGGCCGGGACAAACACCGGGGAGCTGTTTTTT	CASTPAGTNTGELFF
NA	15	TRBV14	TRBJ2-3	NA	TGTGCCAGCAGCCAGGGGGGGCTGCAGGAAGATACGCAGTATTTT	CASSQGGLQEDTQYF
TRBD1	17	TRBV19	TRBJ2-7	once	TGTGCCAGTAGTGTCCGGGACAGGGGGTCCCCCTCCTACGAGCAGTACTTC	CASSVRDRGSPSYEQYF
TRBD1	14	TRBV4-3	TRBJ1-2	NA	TGCGCCAGCAGCCAAGAGACAGGGGCATCTGGCTACACCTTC	CASSQETGASGYTF
TRBD2	13	TRBV20-1	TRBJ2-5	NA	TGCAGTGCTACGGACCCGGGGGGAGAGACCCAGTACTTC	CSATDPGGETQYF
NA	14	TRBV20-1	TRBJ1-2	NA	TGCAGTGCTAACCCCCACTCAGGGGAGTATGGCTACACCTTC	CSANPHSGEYGYTF
NA	16	TRBV4-3	TRBJ1-5	NA	TGCGCCAGCAGCCAAGATTCACAGGGATACAATCAGCCCCAGCATTTT	CASSQDSQGYNQPQHF
NA	14	TRBV28	TRBJ1-3	NA	TGTGCCAGCAGTGACACCTTCTCTGGAAACACCATATATTTT	CASSDTFSGNTIYF
TRBD2	14	TRBV12-5	TRBJ2-1	NA	TGTGCTAGTGGGTTAGCGGGACCCTACAATGAGCAGTTCTTC	CASGLAGPYNEQFF
NA	14	TRBV6-6	TRBJ2-2	NA	TGTGCCACCGGACAGGAGGGGGACACCGGGGAGCTGTTTTTT	CATGQEGDTGELFF
NA	12	TRBV20-1	TRBJ2-5	NA	TGCAGTGACGCCGGGGCCGAAGAGACCCAGTACTTC	CSDAGAEETQYF
NA	15	TRBV5-4	TRBJ1-1	NA	TGTGCCAGCAGCGCCGGGACGAACAGACTCACTGAAGCTTTCTTT	CASSAGTNRLTEAFF
NA	13	TRBV30	TRBJ2-7	once	TGTGCCTGGAGTGCGGCAGGGTCCCCCGAGCAGTACTTC	CAWSAAGSPEQYF
NA	14	TRBV27	TRBJ1-5	NA	TGTGCCAGCAGGCCGCAGGGGAGGGATCAGCCCCAGCATTTT	CASRPQGRDQPQHF
NA	13	TRBV4-3	TRBJ2-3	once	TGCGCCAGCAGCCAAGTCTGGGCAGATACGCAGTATTTT	CASSQVWADTQYF
TRBD1	15	TRBV13	TRBJ1-1	NA	TGTGCCAGCAGTTCGACAGGGGGCCCCAACACTGAAGCTTTCTTT	CASSSTGGPNTEAFF
NA	13	TRBV20-1	TRBJ1-2	NA	TGCAGTGCTAGAGACGAGGGGCCCTATGGCTACACCTTC	CSARDEGPYGYTF
NA	12	TRBV27	TRBJ1-2	NA	TGTGCCAGCAGAGGAAAACAGGCTCACTACACCTTC	CASRGKQAHYTF
NA	16	TRBV28	TRBJ2-7	NA	TGTGCCAGCAGATCCGAGGGGGATTTCGGGTCCTACGAGCAGTACTTC	CASRSEGDFGSYEQYF
TRBD2	14	TRBV10-3	TRBJ2-7	NA	TGTGCCATCAGTTCCGGGACTAACACCTACGAGCAGTACTTC	CAISSGTNTYEQYF
NA	12	TRBV7-2	TRBJ2-7	NA	TGTGCCAGCAGCTTCGCGAACTACGAGCAGTACTTC	CASSFANYEQYF
NA	12	TRBV4-1	TRBJ2-5	NA	TGCGCCAGCAGCCAAGAGTCAGAGACCCAGTACTTC	CASSQESETQYF
NA	16	TRBV28	TRBJ1-6	NA	TGTGCCAGCAGTTTCTACTCGAGGAGCTATAATTCACCCCTCCACTTT	CASSFYSRSYNSPLHF
TRBD1	16	TRBV28	TRBJ2-7	once	TGTGCCAGCAGTATTCCGACAGGGGCCCCCCCCTACGAGCAGTACTTC	CASSIPTGAPPYEQYF
NA	14	TRBV5-6	TRBJ2-3	NA	TGTGCCAGCAGCTTGGGACAAATCCGGGATACGCAGTATTTT	CASSLGQIRDTQYF
NA	14	TRBV7-9	TRBJ2-5	once	TGTGCCAGCAGCTTAGTAGGGGACGGAGAGACCCAGTACTTC	CASSLVGDGETQYF
TRBD1	15	TRBV7-7	TRBJ2-5	once	TGTGCTAGCAGCGTGGGACAGTCCCTCCAAGAGACCCAGTACTTC	CASSVGQSLQETQYF
NA	13	TRBV29-1	TRBJ1-4	NA	TGCAGCGTTGGGGGCAGCATGGGTGAAAAACTGTTTTTT	CSVGGSMGEKLFF
NA	17	TRBV19	TRBJ1-5	NA	TGTGCCAGTAGTGGCAGAGAACTTGTCTATAGCAATCAGCCCCAGCATTTT	CASSGRELVYSNQPQHF
TRBD1	14	TRBV19	TRBJ2-1	NA	TGTGCCAGTAGGGGACAGGGGGGATACAATGAGCAGTTCTTC	CASRGQGGYNEQFF
NA	13	TRBV20-1	TRBJ2-5	NA	TGCAGTGCACCCTATGGGGTCCAAGAGACCCAGTACTTC	CSAPYGVQETQYF
NA	14	TRBV19	TRBJ2-5	NA	TGTGCCAGTAGTATCGAGGGGGGGCAAGAGACCCAGTACTTC	CASSIEGGQETQYF
TRBD1	15	TRBV24-1	TRBJ2-2	NA	TGTGCCGCCCGACCCCAGGGGGACAACACCGGGGAGCTGTTTTTT	CAARPQGDNTGELFF